Below are 7 T cell receptor beta chains sequenced from a single sample in a study of shared clonotypes between healthy human individuals. Generated by immunoSEQ multiplex PCR, the TCRdb table keeps only in-frame clones and is missing some. The repertoire consists of more than 900,000 clones, with 78% occurring once and the leading ten covering around 0.61%. Sequencing was done on a sample of memory CD4+ T cells from PBMCs. Sample subset: CD45RA-negative fraction. The receptors shown here come from a man in his late teens or twenties in good health. Some clones in this sample may be carry-over from other donors' samples.

DNA of the CDR3: TGCAGTGCTAGAGGCCCGACAACACAGTACTTC. It is translated as CSARGPTTQYF. The rearrangement links TRBV20-1 to TRBJ2-5; D is undetermined. CDR1 is DFQATT, CDR2 SNEGSKA, per germline (reference sequence). CDR3 length: 11 residues. Trimming cost V 1 base and J 11 bases, with 11 bases left between them.

The rearrangement uses TRBV5-4 and TRBJ2-7, with D tentatively TRBD2 (6 bases). With 0 bases removed from V and 4 bases from J, the gap between germline ends came to 14 bases. The length of the CDR3 is 15 residues. The germline CDR1 and CDR2 sequences are SGHNT and YYREEE (reference sequence). CDR3 loop: CASSLAGSSFYEQYF. The CDR3 bases are TGTGCCAGCAGCTTGGCCGGGAGTTCCTTTTACGAGCAGTACTTC.

Regarding this clone: The sample has other DNA sequences that encode this CDR3 too. The chain joins TRBV5-1 to TRBJ2-5, with D perhaps TRBD2 (6 bases). V was trimmed by 4 bases and J by 3 bases, leaving 10 bases between them. The CDR3 consists of 13 residues. Germline loops: CDR1 SGHRS, CDR2 YFSETQ. CDR3: CASSTGTEETQYF. CDR3 coding DNA: TGCGCCAGCAGCACCGGGACTGAAGAGACCCAGTACTTC.

The chain uses TRBV5-5 and TRBJ1-5; 8 bases map to TRBD1. The CDR3 contains 18 residues. V was pared by 0 bases and J by 1 base, with 9 bases of the junction left unmatched. Germline V gene lookup returns CDR1 SGHKS and CDR2 YYEKEE (reference sequence). The CDR3 DNA reads as TGTGCCAGCAGCTTGGGGACAGGGTGGCCTATAAGCAATCAGCCCCAGCATTTT. This codes for CASSLGTGWPISNQPQHF.

The chain uses TRBV6-5 and TRBJ1-3; D gene ambiguous. Trimming cost V 7 bases and J 4 bases, with 11 bases left between them. Looked up from germline, CDR1 is MNHEY and CDR2 is SVGAGI. CDR3 size: 13 residues. The CDR3 here is CASTSSGGNTIYF. The CDR3 nucleotides are TGTGCCAGCACCAGCAGCGGGGGAAACACCATATATTTT.

In regard to this clone: At the DNA level, this CDR3 is encoded by other sequences in the same sample as well. The CDR3 spells CASSIGAGTEAFF. As DNA, the CDR3 is TGTGCCAGTAGTATAGGGGCCGGCACTGAAGCTTTCTTT. J is TRBJ1-1 and V is TRBV19; D is uncertain. The CDR3 is 13 amino acids. Trimming removed 1 base from V and 4 bases from J, with 7 bases in between. Germline V lookup: CDR1 LNHDA, CDR2 SQIVND (reference sequence).

This chain connects TRBV21-1 to TRBJ1-2; the D call in the table, TRBD1, was not verified against the DNA. TRBV21-1 is described as a pseudogene. There are 16 residues in the CDR3. Here the CDR3 DNA reads TGTGCCAGCAGCAAAGCGGCCAGGGGGCGAGTCTATGGCTACACCTTC. Translated, it gives CASSKAARGRVYGYTF.